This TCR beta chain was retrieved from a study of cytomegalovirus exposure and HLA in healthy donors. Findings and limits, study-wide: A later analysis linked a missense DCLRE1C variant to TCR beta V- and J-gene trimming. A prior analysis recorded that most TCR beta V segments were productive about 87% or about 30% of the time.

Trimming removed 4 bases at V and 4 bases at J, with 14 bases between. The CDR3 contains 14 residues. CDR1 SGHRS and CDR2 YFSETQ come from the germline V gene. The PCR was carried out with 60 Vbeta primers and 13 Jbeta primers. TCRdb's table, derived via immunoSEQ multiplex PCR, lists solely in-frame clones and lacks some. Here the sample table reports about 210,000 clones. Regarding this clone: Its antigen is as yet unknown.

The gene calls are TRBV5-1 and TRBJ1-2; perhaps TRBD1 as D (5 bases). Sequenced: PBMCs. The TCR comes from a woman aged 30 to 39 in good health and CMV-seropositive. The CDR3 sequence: CASSPDSGFYGYTF. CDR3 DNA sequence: TGCGCCAGCAGCCCCGACAGTGGGTTCTATGGCTACACCTTC.